These T cell receptor beta chains were read from a single sample in a study of cytotoxic CD8 clonotypes in ibrutinib-treated CLL. Generated by immunoSEQ multiplex PCR, the TCRdb table keeps only in-frame clones and is missing some. The table shows fewer than 4,500 clones, with about 83% occurring only once. The specimen comprised PBMCs, sampled before ibrutinib treatment. These receptors originate from a human donor with chronic lymphocytic leukemia. CDR3s include the opening cysteine and the closing phenylalanine or tryptophan. The D gene is left open where the match is weak. Clone sizes are given selectively: once, few, many, or a class where the clone is expanded.

clone size	D gene	J gene	V gene	CDR3 DNA	CDR3 protein
-	-	TRBJ2-2	TRBV28	TGTGCCAGCACCCCGGGACCTTTGAACACCGGGGAGCTGTTTTTT	CASTPGPLNTGELFF
-	-	TRBJ1-5	TRBV6-6	TGTGCCAGCAGTTACCTCGACAGCAATCAGCCCCAGCATTTT	CASSYLDSNQPQHF
-	TRBD1	TRBJ1-6	TRBV18	TGTGCCAGCTCCAACACTCCGGGACAGGGTAATTCACCCCTCCACTTT	CASSNTPGQGNSPLHF
-	TRBD1	TRBJ2-5	TRBV7-9	TGTGCCAGCAGCTTAGTCGTAGGGGGCGGGGAGACCCAGTACTTC	CASSLVVGGGETQYF
-	-	TRBJ2-7	TRBV7-2	TGTGCCAGCACCTTCCGGCCGGTCTCCTACGAGCAGTACTTC	CASTFRPVSYEQYF
-	-	TRBJ2-5	TRBV12-2	TGTGCAAGTCGCACAAACCGGGACAATGAAGAGACCCAGTACTTC	CASRTNRDNEETQYF
-	-	TRBJ2-7	TRBV7-3	TGTGCCAGCAGCTTATTAGGCGGGTACGAGCAGTACTTC	CASSLLGGYEQYF
-	-	TRBJ2-6	TRBV9	TGTGCCAGCAGCGCACAGGCGGGAAGCTCTGGGGCCAACGTCCCGACTTTC	CASSAQAGSSGANVPTF
few	TRBD2	TRBJ2-7	TRBV2	TGTGCCAGCAGGCGAACTAGCGGGAGCTCCTACGAGCAGTACTTC	CASRRTSGSSYEQYF
-	-	TRBJ2-2	TRBV5-1	TGCGCCAGCAGCCCGCGTCCGAGGGGCTCGGGAGCCGGGGAGCTGTTTTTT	CASSPRPRGSGAGELFF
few	-	TRBJ2-2	TRBV6-5	TGTGCCAGCAGTTACTTAAGGGACGGGAACACCGGGGAGCTGTTTTTT	CASSYLRDGNTGELFF
-	-	TRBJ2-1	TRBV9	TGTGCCAGCAGCGTAGGTGAGAACAATGAGCAGTTCTTC	CASSVGENNEQFF
-	TRBD1	TRBJ2-7	TRBV27	TGTGCCAGCAGTTTCAACAGGGGCCACGAGCAGTACTTC	CASSFNRGHEQYF
-	TRBD2	TRBJ2-2	TRBV4-2	TGTGCCAGCAGCCAAATCCCGGGACTAGCGGGGAACACCGGGGAGCTGTTTTTT	CASSQIPGLAGNTGELFF
-	-	TRBJ2-3	TRBV18	TGTGCCAGCTCACCAAGCACAGATACGCAGTATTTT	CASSPSTDTQYF
-	-	TRBJ2-7	TRBV30	TGTGCCTGGAGCCCAGCCCACGAGCAGTACTTC	CAWSPAHEQYF
-	TRBD2	TRBJ2-1	TRBV7-9	TGTGCCAGCAGCCCGACTAGCGGGAACTACAATGAGCAGTTCTTC	CASSPTSGNYNEQFF
-	TRBD1	TRBJ2-1	TRBV11-2	TGTGCCAGCAGCCCACTGACAGGGGACAATGAGCAGTTCTTC	CASSPLTGDNEQFF
-	-	TRBJ2-5	TRBV11-2	TGTGCCAGCAGCCCCGAATTAGGGGGTATGGAGACCCAGTACTTC	CASSPELGGMETQYF
-	-	TRBJ2-7	TRBV5-4	TGTGCCAGCAGCCGTGGGTCAGAGAGTTCCTACGAGCAGTACTTC	CASSRGSESSYEQYF
-	TRBD1	TRBJ2-7	TRBV19	TGTGCCAGTAGTCCCCCCCCGGGACAGTCCTACGAGCAGTACTTC	CASSPPPGQSYEQYF
-	-	TRBJ2-5	TRBV10-3	TGTGCCATCAGTGTGACCGGGGAGACCCAGTACTTC	CAISVTGETQYF
-	-	TRBJ2-3	TRBV6-4	TGTGCCAGCAGTGACTCCTGGACAGACACAGATACGCAGTATTTT	CASSDSWTDTDTQYF
-	-	TRBJ1-1	TRBV28	TGTGCCAGCAGTCGAAACACTGAAGCTTTCTTT	CASSRNTEAFF
-	-	TRBJ2-1	TRBV29-1	TGCAGCGTTGAGCGAACGGAGTACAATGAGCAGTTCTTC	CSVERTEYNEQFF
-	TRBD1	TRBJ2-7	TRBV29-1	TGCAGCGTTCAAACTCCAGGGGGCAGCACCTACGAGCAGTACTTC	CSVQTPGGSTYEQYF
-	TRBD2	TRBJ2-1	TRBV7-3	TGTGCCAGCAGCACCAACGGGCGGGAGACCAATGAGCAGTTCTTC	CASSTNGRETNEQFF
-	-	TRBJ1-1	TRBV7-2	TGTGCCAGCAGCTTAATGGACACTGAAGCTTTCTTT	CASSLMDTEAFF
-	TRBD2	TRBJ2-1	TRBV6-4	TGTGCCAGCCGGGGACTAGGGGATGAGCAGTTCTTC	CASRGLGDEQFF
-	-	TRBJ2-7	TRBV20-1	TGCAGTGCTGTGTCGGATTACGAGCAGTACTTC	CSAVSDYEQYF
-	-	TRBJ1-2	TRBV11-3	TGTGCCAGCAGCTTTTATGGCTACACCTACTCCTTC	CASSFYGYTYSF
-	TRBD2	TRBJ2-1	TRBV6-6	TGTGCCAGCAGTACCTTAGCGGGAGGACACAATGAGCAGTTCTTC	CASSTLAGGHNEQFF
-	TRBD1	TRBJ1-4	TRBV6-5	TGTGCCAGCAGTTTATATCGGGACAGTGGTGAAAAACTGTTTTTT	CASSLYRDSGEKLFF
-	-	TRBJ2-3	TRBV25-1	TGTGCCAGCAGTGAGACTCTAGGCACAGATACGCAGTATTTT	CASSETLGTDTQYF
once	-	TRBJ1-1	TRBV19	TGTGCCAGTAGTCTCATTCGGGGCGGGAGCACTGAAGCTTTCTTT	CASSLIRGGSTEAFF
-	TRBD2	TRBJ2-7	TRBV30	TGTGCCTGGGATGGGGCTAGCGGGTTGGAGCAGTACTTC	CAWDGASGLEQYF